The rows below give T cell receptor beta chains drawn from one sample of a study of CD8+CD57+ T cells in acquired aplastic anemia. Via MiXCR, TCRdb re-called the reads, giving one row per CDR3 protein. The table has some 160,000 distinct CDR3 sequences, about 50% seen once. Source material: sorted CD4+, CD8+, or CD8+CD57+ T cells (not recorded which) from PBMCs. These receptors came from a human donor with aplastic anemia. CDR3s include the opening cysteine and the closing phenylalanine or tryptophan. A D gene is named only where the DNA matches it firmly. Part of the rows lack a size; the others show once, few, many or a class for expanded clones.

clone size | J gene | V gene | D gene | CDR3 DNA | CDR3 protein
NA | TRBJ2-7 | TRBV6-1 | TRBD2 | TGTGCCAGCAGGGTCGCCGGGACTAGAGCCTACGAGCAGTACTTC | CASRVAGTRAYEQYF
many | TRBJ2-7 | TRBV4-3 | NA | TGCGCCAGCAGCCAAGGCCCGGACAGTTCTTACGAGCAGTACTTC | CASSQGPDSSYEQYF
NA | TRBJ1-1 | TRBV29-1 | TRBD1 | TGCAGCGTAGGACAGGGGAGGAACACTGAAGCTTTCTTT | CSVGQGRNTEAFF
NA | TRBJ2-1 | TRBV25-1 | TRBD2 | TGTGCCAGCAGTCCGACTAGCGGGGACTCCTACAATGAGCAGTTCTTC | CASSPTSGDSYNEQFF
NA | TRBJ1-2 | TRBV7-9 | TRBD1 | TGTGCCAGCAGCTTATCGGGCAGGGGGCTACAGGGCTACACCTTC | CASSLSGRGLQGYTF
few | TRBJ2-7 | TRBV9 | NA | TGTGCCAGCAGCGATGACTCCTACGAGCAGTACTTC | CASSDDSYEQYF
NA | TRBJ2-7 | TRBV10-3 | NA | TGTGCCATCAGTGAGTCGTCGGATTCCTACGAGCAGTACTTC | CAISESSDSYEQYF
NA | TRBJ1-1 | TRBV10-3 | NA | TGTGCCATCAGTGAGGAGGGACATAATGAAGCTTTCTTT | CAISEEGHNEAFF
NA | TRBJ2-2 | TRBV5-4 | NA | TGTGCCAGCATGCCAGTACCGGGCACCGGGGAGCTGTTTTTT | CASMPVPGTGELFF
NA | TRBJ2-2 | TRBV19 | NA | TGTGCCAGTAGTATTATCGGTTACAACACCGGGGAGCTGTTTTTT | CASSIIGYNTGELFF
NA | TRBJ1-1 | TRBV12-3/TRBV12-4 | NA | TGTGCCAGCAGTTTTCCCGGTTTGGGAGCTTTCTTT | CASSFPGLGAFF
NA | TRBJ1-3 | TRBV4-3 | TRBD1 | TGCGCCAGCAGTCTAATAAGGACAGGAGTTGGAAACACCATATATTTT | CASSLIRTGVGNTIYF
NA | TRBJ2-5 | TRBV2 | NA | TGTGCCATCAGTGCGACCCGAAGGGGGCAAGAGACCCAGTACTTC | CAISATRRGQETQYF
few | TRBJ1-2 | TRBV30 | NA | TGTGCCTGGAGTGGTTGGACGGCCCTGGGCGAGTATGGCTACACCTTC | CAWSGWTALGEYGYTF
NA | TRBJ1-1 | TRBV12-5 | TRBD1 | TGTGCTAGTGGTTTGCAGGGGGCGCCTGAAGCTTTCTTT | CASGLQGAPEAFF
many | TRBJ2-1 | TRBV20-1 | NA | TGCAGTGCTAGAGATTTGGCAGGGTCCTACAATGAGCAGTTCTTC | CSARDLAGSYNEQFF
many | TRBJ1-1 | TRBV14 | NA | TGTGCCAGCAGCCAAGCTCACGGAGCGATGAACACTGAAGCTTTCTTT | CASSQAHGAMNTEAFF
NA | TRBJ2-7 | TRBV20-1 | TRBD2 | TGCAGTGCTAGAGTCCCGGGACTAGAGGCTGATGAGCAGTACTTC | CSARVPGLEADEQYF
many | TRBJ2-2 | TRBV10-3 | NA | TGTGCCATCAGTGAGAAAACAACCGGGGAGCTGTTTTTT | CAISEKTTGELFF
NA | TRBJ2-3 | TRBV10-3 | TRBD2 | TGTGCCGTCAGTGAGTTGGGGGGAGGGCCGGGTGATACGCAGTATTTT | CAVSELGGGPGDTQYF
NA | TRBJ2-1 | TRBV9 | NA | TGTGCCAGCAGCAGATATTTTGGGGGAGGTAACGATGAGCAGTTCTTC | CASSRYFGGGNDEQFF
NA | TRBJ2-7 | TRBV15 | TRBD2 | TGTGCCACCAGCGGAAGCGGGAGGATCTACGAGCAGTACTTC | CATSGSGRIYEQYF
NA | TRBJ1-2 | TRBV30 | NA | TGTGCCTGGAGTGCAATCCTGACGGGGTATGGCTACACCTTC | CAWSAILTGYGYTF
few | TRBJ2-3 | TRBV6-1 | TRBD2 | TGTGCCAGCAGGGTAAGGACTAGCGAGAACGGAGATACGCAGTATTTT | CASRVRTSENGDTQYF
NA | TRBJ2-5 | TRBV15 | NA | TGTGCCACCAGCAGAGCGGCAGTCACCCCCCAAGAGACCCAGTACTTC | CATSRAAVTPQETQYF
NA | TRBJ2-3 | TRBV9 | NA | TGTGCCAGCAGCGTAGAGGGGGGACAAGATACGCAGTATTTT | CASSVEGGQDTQYF
NA | TRBJ1-6 | TRBV5-1 | NA | TGCGCCAGCAGCCCGCTTGGCTATAATTCACCCCTCCACTTT | CASSPLGYNSPLHF
NA | TRBJ2-7 | TRBV7-9 | TRBD2 | TGTGCCAGCACCCAATCCGGGGGGAGCGTGAACGAGCAGTACTTC | CASTQSGGSVNEQYF
NA | TRBJ2-5 | TRBV20-1 | TRBD2 | TGCAGTGCCTCCGGGACTAGCGGGGAACAAGAGACCCAGTACTTC | CSASGTSGEQETQYF
many | TRBJ2-2 | TRBV20-1 | NA | TGCAGTGCTAGACCTCCCCACGACACCGGGGAGCTGTTTTTT | CSARPPHDTGELFF
many | TRBJ2-3 | TRBV11-2 | NA | TGTGCCAGCAGCTTAGTGGGAGTCACAGATACGCAGTATTTT | CASSLVGVTDTQYF
many | TRBJ2-7 | TRBV25-1 | TRBD1 | TGTGCCAGCAGGGACAGGGTCTACGAGCAGTACTTC | CASRDRVYEQYF
NA | TRBJ2-7 | TRBV20-1 | TRBD1 | TGCAGTGCTAGACAGGACAGGGGAAGGAACGAGCAGTACTTC | CSARQDRGRNEQYF
few | TRBJ2-1 | TRBV2 | TRBD1 | TGTGCCAGCAGTGGCCGGACAGGGGCTGAGCAGTTCTTC | CASSGRTGAEQFF
once | TRBJ2-2 | TRBV10-3 | TRBD1 | TGTGCCATCAGTGTTGGGACAGGGGCGAACACCGGGGAGCTGTTTTTT | CAISVGTGANTGELFF
few | TRBJ2-7 | TRBV7-6 | NA | TGTGCCAGCAGCTTAGGATCCTGGAACGAGCAGTACTTC | CASSLGSWNEQYF
few | TRBJ2-7 | TRBV18 | TRBD1 | TGTGCCAGCTCACCACTCGCTCGGGACAGGGCGTCCGAGCAGTACTTC | CASSPLARDRASEQYF
NA | TRBJ1-2 | TRBV20-1 | TRBD1 | TGCAGTGCCAGCGGAAACCGGGACAGGGTTTATGGCTACACCTTC | CSASGNRDRVYGYTF
many | TRBJ2-7 | TRBV4-3 | NA | TGCGCCAGCAGCCAAGATATGGTGACGGGACGGTTTTTCCCCGTTCAGTACTTC | CASSQDMVTGRFFPVQYF
many | TRBJ1-2 | TRBV5-1 | NA | TGCGCCAGCAGCTTGGCTACAGGGTCGGACTATGGCTACACCTTC | CASSLATGSDYGYTF
many | TRBJ2-3 | TRBV15 | NA | TGTGCCACCAGCAGAGATCTTGGACGCACAGATACGCAGTATTTT | CATSRDLGRTDTQYF
NA | TRBJ2-7 | TRBV20-1 | NA | TGCAGTGCTAGTCCCGGGGGGCGCCCCTACGAGCAGTACTTC | CSASPGGRPYEQYF
NA | TRBJ1-6 | TRBV19 | TRBD1 | TGTGCCAGTAACACCCCCGCGGGACAGCCGGATTCACCCCTCCACTTT | CASNTPAGQPDSPLHF
NA | TRBJ2-1 | TRBV9 | NA | TGTGCCAGCAGCGTAGTCGGTTTAGTACCTGAGCGCAATGAGCAGTTCTTC | CASSVVGLVPERNEQFF
many | TRBJ1-2 | TRBV12-3/TRBV12-4 | NA | TGTGCCAGCAGTTTAACGGGCAGGGTAAGCGGCTACACCTTC | CASSLTGRVSGYTF
NA | TRBJ2-5 | TRBV29-1 | TRBD2 | TGCAGCCTGGGACTAGCGGACGGAGAGACCCAGTACTTC | CSLGLADGETQYF
once | TRBJ2-7 | TRBV5-5 | NA | TGTGCCAGCAGATCAGGGGGGAGGGAGCAGTACTTC | CASRSGGREQYF
many | TRBJ2-1 | TRBV7-2 | NA | TGTGCCAGCAGCTTAGCGCCTACCGAGCAGTTCTTC | CASSLAPTEQFF
NA | TRBJ1-2 | TRBV7-6 | NA | TGTGCCAGCAGCGCCAGGGTAGGGGGCTACACCTTC | CASSARVGGYTF